Listed below are T cell receptor beta chains from one sample, sequenced in a study of T-cell reconstitution after alpha-beta-depleted transplantation in children. TCRdb recomputed calls from the PCR reads with MiXCR, one row per CDR3 protein. The sample records 250,000 to 400,000 distinct CDR3 sequences, approximately 20% being singletons. The source material was PBMCs, mostly from graft donor cells, sampled 180 days after TCRalphabeta/CD19-depleted stem cell transplant. These receptors were obtained from a male patient under 18 who had a stem cell transplant for acute lymphoblastic leukemia, so the T cells may come from the graft donor. CDR3s leave out the opening cysteine and the closing phenylalanine or tryptophan. A clone size is listed for some rows: how often the clone was seen (once, few, many), or a class if it is expanded.

j_call v_call clone_size cdr3_aa
TRBJ1-6 TRBV7-9 NA ASGILDSSLSPLH
TRBJ2-2 TRBV12-3/TRBV12-4 many ASRGSGRATGELF
TRBJ2-7 TRBV5-1 NA ASSLQGPLSYEQY
TRBJ1-5 TRBV21-1 once ASSLPREAQPQH
TRBJ1-1 TRBV20-1 few SAHTGGGSTEAF
TRBJ2-3 TRBV7-9 few ASSFWGRTDTQY
TRBJ2-2 TRBV9 few ASSVVAGGPSTGELF
TRBJ1-1 TRBV5-1 many ASSRIPLAEAF
TRBJ2-3 TRBV5-1 NA ASSLIANWDTQY
TRBJ1-2 TRBV6-5 few ASSYSGTVHGYT
TRBJ1-1 TRBV7-3 few ASSLLGPNTEAF
TRBJ2-3 TRBV12-3/TRBV12-4 NA ASSPGKGGSDTQY
TRBJ1-4 TRBV7-9 NA ASSPGSNEKLF
TRBJ1-3 TRBV5-1 NA ASSLDFGGNTIY
TRBJ2-7 TRBV9 NA ASSASAGALYEQY
TRBJ1-3 TRBV20-1 few SAPVRAGGNTIY
TRBJ1-2 TRBV12-3/TRBV12-4 NA ASSPHPTGRIYGYT
TRBJ2-6 TRBV12-3/TRBV12-4 many ASRRLAVRPGANVLT
TRBJ1-4 TRBV12-3/TRBV12-4 few ASSFIATTNEKLF
TRBJ2-5 TRBV19 NA ASSGTEQETQY
TRBJ1-1 TRBV28 NA ASSLLALNTEAF
TRBJ1-4 TRBV15 once ATLQGANEKLF
TRBJ2-6 TRBV29-1 NA SVGNRVASGANVLT
TRBJ2-5 TRBV10-3 NA AISEPGRARY
TRBJ1-1 TRBV7-6 NA ASSLGPRDTPYTEAF
TRBJ1-1 TRBV7-9 NA ASSLTSGATEAF
TRBJ2-7 TRBV16 NA ASSQQGQGVGEQY
TRBJ2-3 TRBV3-1 many ASSQAPGSSGTTDTQY
TRBJ2-7 TRBV5-6 NA ASSYPGLAVEQY
TRBJ2-1 TRBV7-9 NA ASSPTGGVYEQF
TRBJ2-1 TRBV2 NA ASKRTSLGNEQF
TRBJ1-1 TRBV15 NA ATSRGRTGQLMGTEAF
TRBJ1-5 TRBV12-3/TRBV12-4 many ASRKTGGREQPQH